The next 19 T cell receptor beta chains were all read from a single sample in a study of blood T cell repertoires in COVID-19. Profiling relied on immunoSEQ multiplex PCR, and the TCRdb table lists in-frame clones only, not all of them. Of about 120,000 clones in the sample, roughly 84% were seen once. The sample consisted of PBMCs or T cells enriched from blood (not recorded which). Receptors originate from a woman under 40 who had recovered from COVID-19.

The genes are TRBV19 and TRBJ2-1; a weak D match, TRBD2 (5 bases). The CDR3 covers 16 residues. Germline V lookup: CDR1 LNHDA, CDR2 SQIVND (reference sequence). V gave up 2 bases and J gave up 3 bases, with 14 bases separating them. The CDR3 here is CASSITVANVYNEQFF. The CDR3 DNA is TGTGCCAGTAGTATAACAGTAGCGAACGTCTACAATGAGCAGTTCTTC.

The chain uses TRBV6-2 or TRBV6-3 and TRBJ2-7, with 12 positions matching TRBD2. The germline CDR1 and CDR2 sequences are MNHEY and SVGEGT. The CDR3 sequence is 14 residues long. The J segment lost 5 bases and the V segment lost 4 bases, leaving 3 bases of the junction unmatched. This chain's CDR3 is CASSSSGRVDEQYF. Here the CDR3 DNA reads TGTGCCAGCAGTTCTAGCGGGAGGGTGGACGAGCAGTACTTC.

In regard to this clone: Different DNA sequences within this sample yield the same CDR3. V is TRBV29-1 and J is TRBJ1-5; D remains unclear. Germline-derived CDR1 and CDR2 are SQVTM and ANQGSEA. The CDR3 contains 12 residues. V gave up 4 bases and J gave up 7 bases, with 11 bases separating them. CDR3 nucleotide sequence: TGCAGCGTTGCGGAGGGTAGGCAGCCCCAGCATTTT. Its protein product is CSVAEGRQPQHF.

In this sample, this clone turned up once. The rearrangement links TRBV18 to TRBJ2-1; 9 bases fit TRBD2. CDR3 length equals 15 residues. The germline gives CDR1 KGHSH, CDR2 LQKENI. Trimming cost V 3 bases and J 5 bases; bases outside gene matches: 5. In nucleotides, the CDR3 is TGTGCCAGCTCACCGGGTAGCGGGAGAAACAATGAGCAGTTCTTC. This encodes CASSPGSGRNNEQFF.

This chain uses TRBV19 with TRBJ1-5; 8 bases map to TRBD1. Losses at the gene ends were 8 bases for V and 7 bases for J; bases not matched to a gene: 10. The CDR3 totals 14 residues. Germline lookup yields CDR1 LNHDA and CDR2 SQIVND (reference sequence). Here the CDR3 reads CASGGQVGAQPQHF. In DNA, the CDR3 is TGTGCCAGTGGGGGACAGGTAGGTGCGCAGCCCCAGCATTTT. Full variable domain (outside the CDR3, taken from reference TRBV19 and TRBJ1-5): DGGITQSPKYLFRKEGQNVTLSCEQNLNHDAMYWYRQDPGQGLRLIYYSQIVNDFQKGDIAEGYSVSREKKESFPLTVTSAQKNPTAFYLCASGGQVGAQPQHFGDGTRLSIL.

This chain connects TRBV7-2 to TRBJ2-7, with 7 bases identical to TRBD1. The CDR3 runs to 15 residues. The V segment lost 2 bases and the J segment 2 bases; nucleotides outside the gene matches: 6. Germline CDR1 SGHTA, CDR2 FQGNSA. The CDR3 protein is CASSLTRQGAYEQYF. CDR3 nucleotide sequence: TGTGCCAGCAGCTTAACCAGGCAGGGGGCCTACGAGCAGTACTTC. Using reference TRBV7-2 and TRBJ2-7 for the parts outside the CDR3, the full variable domain is GAGVSQSPSNKVTEKGKDVELRCDPISGHTALYWYRQSLGQGLEFLIYFQGNSAPDKSGLPSDRFSAERTGGSVSTLTIQRTQQEDSAVYLCASSLTRQGAYEQYFGPGTRLTVT.

This chain uses TRBV3-1 (or the pseudogene TRBV3-2) with TRBJ2-1; D is undetermined. The CDR3 totals 14 residues. Germline CDR1 and CDR2: LGHDT and YNNKEL (reference sequence). The V end lost 0 bases, the J end lost 6 bases, and 9 bases lay between the germline ends. For the CDR3, the DNA is TGTGCCAGCAGCCAAGAGCCCCCTAGCAATGAGCAGTTCTTC. Translated, it gives CASSQEPPSNEQFF.

This clone has a handful of counts. The V gene is TRBV28, the J gene TRBJ2-2, with 9 bases fitting TRBD2. CDR1 is MDHEN and CDR2 is SYDVKM in the germline V gene. The CDR3 loop spans 14 amino acids. The V gene end was trimmed by 10 bases and the J gene end by 7 bases; junction bases not matched to a gene: 10. The CDR3 is CAIHPSGRHGELFF. Here the CDR3 DNA reads TGTGCCATCCATCCAAGCGGGAGGCACGGGGAGCTGTTTTTT. Full variable domain (rest looked up from reference TRBV28 and TRBJ2-2): DVKVTQSSRYLVKRTGEKVFLECVQDMDHENMFWYRQDPGLGLRLIYFSYDVKMKEKGDIPEGYSVSREKKERFSLILESASTNQTSMYLCAIHPSGRHGELFFGEGSRLTVL.

Many counts were recorded for this clone. The V gene is TRBV11-2, the J gene TRBJ2-4; D possibly corresponds to TRBD1 (6 bases). The CDR3 extends over 13 amino acids. V lost 1 base and J 7 bases, leaving 8 bases between the germline ends. From germline, CDR1 is SGHAT and CDR2 FQNNGV. The CDR3 DNA sequence: TGTGCCAGCAGCTTAGTGCAGGGGAACATTCAGTACTTC. This encodes CASSLVQGNIQYF.

V and J are TRBV5-1 and TRBJ2-7; TRBD1 aligns across 9 bases. Losses at the gene ends were 2 bases for V and 0 bases for J; bases not matched to a gene: 9. Germline CDR1 reads SGHRS; CDR2 reads YFSETQ. The CDR3 runs to 17 residues. CDR3 protein: CASSFGWDRVNSYEQYF. Written as DNA, the CDR3 is TGCGCCAGCAGCTTTGGATGGGACAGGGTGAACTCCTACGAGCAGTACTTC.

The chain combines TRBV5-4 with TRBJ2-1; 14 bases are shared with TRBD2. The V gene's germline CDR1 is SGHNT and CDR2 YYREEE (reference sequence). J gave up 9 bases and V 4 bases, and 6 bases lay outside the gene matches. This CDR3 has 15 residues. CDR3 sequence (DNA): TGTGCCAGCAGCACGACTAGCGGGAGGGCCGCTGAGCAGTTCTTC. Amino acid sequence: CASSTTSGRAAEQFF.

This clone was observed a single time. The chain is built from TRBV5-6 and TRBJ2-5; 7 bases map to TRBD2. Germline V gene lookup returns CDR1 SGHDT and CDR2 YYEEEE. Trimming cost V 2 bases and J 2 bases; bases outside gene matches: 6. There are 15 residues in the CDR3. The CDR3 reads CASSFLLAAQETQYF. For the CDR3, the DNA is TGTGCCAGCAGCTTCCTCCTAGCGGCTCAAGAGACCCAGTACTTC.

This chain links TRBV10-3 with TRBJ1-1, with D perhaps matching TRBD1 (6 bases). The CDR3 spans 14 residues. Trimming stripped 5 bases from V and 5 bases from J, with 15 bases between. Germline V lookup: CDR1 ENHRY, CDR2 SYGVKD. The CDR3, as DNA: TGTGCCATCAGTTCTCAGGGGCGGGGGACTGAAGCTTTCTTT. Protein: CAISSQGRGTEAFF.

The chain joins TRBV4-3 to TRBJ2-1, with 8 nucleotides matching TRBD2. Losses at the gene ends were 0 bases for V and 2 bases for J; bases not matched to a gene: 6. The CDR3 sequence is 17 residues long. Looked up from germline, CDR1 is LGHNA and CDR2 is YSLEER. This CDR3 reads CASSQDMAGGAYNEQFF. CDR3 bases: TGCGCCAGCAGCCAAGACATGGCGGGAGGCGCCTACAATGAGCAGTTCTTC.

The chain carries TRBV2 and TRBJ1-6; 10 positions agree with TRBD1. This CDR3 is built from 17 residues. CDR1 is SNHLY and CDR2 is FYNNEI in the germline V gene. The junction had 9 bases not matched to a gene; V was cut back by 4 bases and J by 6 bases. CDR3 DNA sequence: TGTGCCAGCAGTGCTCACGGGACAGGGGTTGGTAATTCACCCCTCCACTTT. It translates to CASSAHGTGVGNSPLHF.

This clone showed up just a few times. This chain links TRBV7-6 with TRBJ1-6; possibly TRBD1 for D (5 bases). CDR3 length: 15 residues. Germline lookup yields CDR1 SGHVS and CDR2 FNYEAQ. V lost 0 bases to trimming and J lost 5 bases, with 8 bases between them. The DNA for the CDR3 is TGTGCCAGCAGCTTAGCTCCCAGGGATAATTCACCCCTCCACTTT. As protein: CASSLAPRDNSPLHF. Drawing the rest from reference TRBV7-6 and TRBJ1-6, the complete variable domain is GAGVSQSPRYKVTKRGQDVALRCDPISGHVSLYWYRQALGQGPEFLTYFNYEAQQDKSGLPNDRFSAERPEGSISTLTIQRTEQRDSAMYRCASSLAPRDNSPLHFGNGTRLTVT.

This clone showed up just a few times. The rearrangement links TRBV28 to TRBJ1-5, with no clear D. Trimming removed 5 bases at V and 2 bases at J, with 25 bases between. CDR1 and CDR2 (germline): MDHEN, SYDVKM. This CDR3 has 19 amino acids. The CDR3 here is CASSPKRTGRRFGNQPQHF. DNA of the CDR3: TGTGCCAGCAGTCCCAAGCGGACCGGCAGACGTTTTGGCAATCAGCCCCAGCATTTT.

The CDR3 reads CASSINSNTEAFF. CDR3 coding DNA: TGTGCCAGTAGTATAAATAGCAACACTGAAGCTTTCTTT. This rearrangement joins TRBV19 to TRBJ1-1; D is unresolved. Per germline, CDR1 LNHDA and CDR2 SQIVND (reference sequence). Trimming took 2 bases from V and 2 from J, leaving 6 bases between them. CDR3 length: 13 residues.

This clone was recorded a few times. The chain joins TRBV7-2 to TRBJ2-7; 9 positions agree with TRBD2. There are 17 residues in the CDR3. The J segment lost 0 bases and the V segment lost 3 bases, leaving 9 bases of the junction unmatched. Germline values: CDR1 SGHTA, CDR2 FQGNSA. CDR3 nucleotides: TGTGCCAGCAGCTTGTTAATTAAGCGGGAGGCCTCCTACGAGCAGTACTTC. This sequence encodes CASSLLIKREASYEQYF.